Listed here are 30 T cell receptor beta chains from one sample, sequenced in a study of blood T cell repertoires in COVID-19. Assay: immunoSEQ multiplex PCR; the TCRdb copy retains only in-frame clones and omits some. The repertoire includes about 220,000 clones, 80% to 90% of them detected once, and 7% to 10% sits in the top ten. Specimen: peripheral blood. The receptor source for this set is a woman aged 45-65 years with acute or convalescent COVID-19.

The V and J genes are TRBV29-1 and TRBJ2-2, with 12 bases identical to TRBD2. Germline V CDR1 and CDR2: SQVTM, ANQGSEA. The V gene end was trimmed by 7 bases and the J gene end by 6 bases; junction bases not matched to a gene: 6. The CDR3 totals 14 residues. The CDR3 reads CSGTTSGRSGELFF. DNA for the CDR3: TGCAGCGGCACGACTAGCGGGAGATCCGGGGAGCTGTTTTTT.

The chain recombines TRBV7-9 with TRBJ2-7; 7 bases map to TRBD1. V lost 5 bases and J lost 10; bases outside the gene matches: 8. This CDR3 comprises 12 residues. CDR1 SEHNR and CDR2 FQNEAQ come from the germline V gene (reference sequence). CDR3 in amino acids: CASSRIDREQYF. For the CDR3, the DNA is TGTGCCAGCAGCCGAATCGACAGGGAACAGTACTTC.

The chain is built from TRBV5-1 and TRBJ2-7, with 9 bases fitting TRBD1. Germline V gene data show CDR1 as SGHRS and CDR2 as YFSETQ. This CDR3 spans 14 amino acids. Losses at the gene ends were 2 bases for V and 7 bases for J; bases not matched to a gene: 7. For the CDR3, the DNA is TGCGCCAGCAGCTTTACAGGGGGCTTGGAGGAGCAGTACTTC. Its protein is CASSFTGGLEEQYF.

The genes are TRBV5-1 and TRBJ2-1, with 11 bases lining up with TRBD2. Per germline, CDR1 SGHRS and CDR2 YFSETQ. CDR3 length equals 16 residues. Unmatched junction bases numbered 6, after V lost 4 bases and J lost 3 bases. The CDR3 DNA is TGCGCCAGCAGCCCAGGGACTAGCGGAAACTACAATGAGCAGTTCTTC. Translating gives CASSPGTSGNYNEQFF.

The V and J genes are TRBV18 and TRBJ2-3, with D maybe TRBD2 (6 bases). The germline V gene encodes CDR1 KGHSH and CDR2 LQKENI. CDR3 length: 15 amino acids. Between the trimmed V and J ends, which lost 3 bases and 0 bases, there was a span of 10 bases. The CDR3 sequence is CASSPGRTSTDTQYF. The CDR3 bases are TGTGCCAGCTCACCGGGGAGGACTAGCACAGATACGCAGTATTTT.

The CDR3 DNA sequence: TGTGCCAGCAGCTTAGTTCGCTCCCTAGGTGACAATGAGCAGTTCTTC. Translating it yields CASSLVRSLGDNEQFF. This chain joins TRBV11-2 and TRBJ2-1; D is uncertain. Trimming cost V 1 base and J 5 bases, with 15 bases left between them. Germline lookup yields CDR1 SGHAT and CDR2 FQNNGV. The CDR3 is made up of 16 amino acids.

This chain uses TRBV19 with TRBJ2-2; D ambiguous. The CDR3 extends over 14 amino acids. Trimming stripped 3 bases from V and 4 bases from J, with 9 bases between. In germline, CDR1 is LNHDA, CDR2 SQIVND (reference sequence). This CDR3 is CASSIRLSTGELFF. In nucleotides, the CDR3 is TGTGCCAGTAGTATTAGACTTTCCACCGGGGAGCTGTTTTTT.

V is TRBV29-1 and J is TRBJ2-1, with TRBD2 as a possible D gene (7 bases). V lost 6 bases to trimming and J lost 8 bases, with 17 bases between them. The CDR3 spans 13 residues. Germline CDR1 is SQVTM and CDR2 is ANQGSEA. CDR3 sequence reads: CSVPRQAGDEQFF. CDR3 DNA: TGCAGCGTCCCCCGACAGGCGGGGGATGAGCAGTTCTTC.

This clone was counted a single time. The J gene is TRBJ1-1, the V gene TRBV20-1, with 7 bases that match TRBD1. Germline V lookup: CDR1 DFQATT, CDR2 SNEGSKA (reference sequence). The length of the CDR3 is 13 residues. The V and J ends lost 3 bases and 11 bases, in that order; junction bases with no gene match: 12. CDR3 nucleotides: TGCAGTGCTAGTTCAACGGGACAGCGAAGGGCTTTCTTT. As protein: CSASSTGQRRAFF.

The chain couples TRBV19 to TRBJ2-5, with TRBD2 matching 14 bases. The germline gives CDR1 LNHDA, CDR2 SQIVND (reference sequence). This CDR3 is 19 amino acids long. V was pared by 4 bases and J by 2 bases, with 12 bases of the junction left unmatched. The CDR3: CASSTSRLAGGLTQETQYF. For the CDR3, the DNA is TGTGCCAGTAGTACTTCACGACTAGCGGGAGGGCTGACGCAAGAGACCCAGTACTTC.

The rearrangement links TRBV4-1 to TRBJ1-2; D unresolved. The germline V gene has CDR1 MGHRA and CDR2 YSYEKL. The V and J ends lost 0 bases and 0 bases respectively, with 5 bases between them. This CDR3 has 14 residues. This CDR3 is CASSQDLSNYGYTF. The CDR3 DNA reads TGCGCCAGCAGCCAAGACCTCTCTAACTATGGCTACACCTTC.

This clone appeared a single time. The chain carries TRBV10-3 and TRBJ2-7; the D is unclear. The ends were cut back, 8 bases at V and 5 bases at J, with 10 bases in the middle. There are 11 residues in the CDR3. The V gene's germline CDR1 is ENHRY and CDR2 SYGVKD. The CDR3 sequence: CAILEGDEQYF. In nucleotides, the CDR3 is TGTGCCATCCTAGAAGGCGACGAGCAGTACTTC.

V usage is TRBV14 and J usage is TRBJ2-1; 7 bases map to TRBD2. Trimming took 1 base from V and 6 from J; bases not matched to a gene: 3. This CDR3 contains 14 residues. Germline loops: CDR1 SGHDN, CDR2 FVKESK. CDR3 DNA sequence: TGTGCCAGCAGCCAAGGAGGGAGGGGCAATGAGCAGTTCTTC. It yields the protein CASSQGGRGNEQFF. The variable domain in full, with the rest retrieved from reference TRBV14 and TRBJ2-1, is EAGVTQFPSHSVIEKGQTVTLRCDPISGHDNLYWYRRVMGKEIKFLLHFVKESKQDESGMPNNRFLAERTGGTYSTLKVQPAELEDSGVYFCASSQGGRGNEQFFGPGTRLTVL.

V is TRBV28 and J is TRBJ2-1, with 7 bases matching TRBD2. Losses at the gene ends were 6 bases for V and 6 bases for J; bases not matched to a gene: 8. The CDR3 covers 14 residues. CDR1 is MDHEN, CDR2 SYDVKM, per germline. The CDR3 DNA reads as TGTGCCAGCAGCTATGGACTAGAGTCCAATGAGCAGTTCTTC. This codes for CASSYGLESNEQFF.

This chain joins TRBV3-1 (or the pseudogene TRBV3-2) and TRBJ2-7; D not certain. In germline, CDR1 is LGHDT, CDR2 YNNKEL (reference sequence). The germline V and J ends were trimmed by 1 base and 5 bases, with 15 bases remaining between them. This CDR3 contains 15 residues. The CDR3 DNA reads TGTGCCAGCAGCCAAGTATGGGCCGCAGGCCACGAGCAGTACTTC. This translates into CASSQVWAAGHEQYF.

The chain combines TRBV30 with TRBJ2-7; D is possibly TRBD2 (5 bases). V was clipped by 5 bases and J by 2 bases, with 13 bases between them. Germline V gene data show CDR1 as GTSNPN and CDR2 as SVGIG (reference sequence). The CDR3 consists of 13 residues. The DNA for the CDR3 is TGTGCCTGGGCCTCCGGACTGGCCTACGAGCAGTACTTC. Translating it yields CAWASGLAYEQYF.

The chain recombines TRBV21-1 with TRBJ1-4. TRBV21-1 is shown as a pseudogene. This CDR3 comprises 18 residues. CDR3 region: CASSKTPGGLATNEKLFF. The CDR3 nucleotides are TGTGCCAGCAGCAAAACCCCGGGGGGACTTGCAACTAATGAAAAACTGTTTTTT.

The chain combines TRBV29-1 with TRBJ2-1, with D maybe TRBD1 (6 bases). V was shortened by 5 bases and J by 9 bases, with 11 bases between the two germline ends. CDR1 is SQVTM, CDR2 ANQGSEA, per germline. This CDR3 region has 11 residues. For the CDR3, the DNA is TGCAGCGTTCAAAGGGACACTGAGCAGTTCTTC. It is translated as CSVQRDTEQFF.

The chain employs TRBV18 and TRBJ2-3; 10 bases match TRBD2. Germline CDR1 reads KGHSH; CDR2 reads LQKENI. The CDR3 is 17 amino acids. Trimming at V came to 0 bases and at J to 5 bases, leaving 8 bases not matched to a gene. CDR3: CASSPPSGRASGDTQYF. CDR3 bases: TGTGCCAGCTCACCACCAAGCGGGAGGGCCTCGGGAGATACGCAGTATTTT.

The V and J genes are TRBV6-1 and TRBJ1-4, with 8 bases identical to TRBD1. The CDR3 consists of 16 residues. The trim removed 4 bases at V and 11 bases at J, leaving 15 bases unmatched. Germline CDR1 and CDR2: MNHNS and SASEGT. This CDR3 is CASSGDNQGARDKLFF. Written as DNA, the CDR3 is TGTGCCAGCAGTGGGGACAACCAGGGGGCGAGGGATAAACTGTTTTTT.

This chain uses TRBV2 with TRBJ2-5; the D is unclear. Per germline, CDR1 SNHLY and CDR2 FYNNEI. This CDR3 has 11 amino acids. V was pared by 4 bases and J by 4 bases, with 4 bases between. The CDR3 spells CASSAGETQYF. The CDR3 DNA reads as TGTGCCAGCAGTGCAGGAGAGACCCAGTACTTC.

The V and J genes are TRBV3-1 (or the pseudogene TRBV3-2) and TRBJ2-7, with D unclear. CDR1 is LGHDT and CDR2 is YNNKEL in the germline V gene (reference sequence). The CDR3 sequence is 14 residues long. Trimming removed 5 bases from V and 2 bases from J, with 13 bases in between. The CDR3 region has the DNA TGTGCCAGCAGCGTGACCGTAGCCACCTACGAGCAGTACTTC. Translated, it gives CASSVTVATYEQYF.

This rearrangement joins TRBV15 to TRBJ1-5; maybe TRBD1 (6 bases). CDR1 and CDR2 from the germline V gene are LNHNV and YYDKDF (reference sequence). The CDR3 length is 14 residues. Trimming took 7 bases from V and 3 from J, leaving 13 bases between them. The chain's CDR3 is CATTPGHLNQPQHF. CDR3 in DNA: TGTGCCACCACCCCGGGACACCTCAATCAGCCCCAGCATTTT. Full variable domain (rest looked up from reference TRBV15 and TRBJ1-5): DAMVIQNPRYQVTQFGKPVTLSCSQTLNHNVMYWYQQKSSQAPKLLFHYYDKDFNNEADTPDNFQSRRPNTSFCFLDIRSPGLGDTAMYLCATTPGHLNQPQHFGDGTRLSIL.

This rearrangement joins TRBV7-8 to TRBJ2-2; the D is unclear. CDR3 length: 14 residues. Trimming shortened V by 6 bases and J by 4 bases, and 12 bases separated the two germline ends. The germline CDR1 and CDR2 sequences are SGHVS and FQNEAQ. CDR3 nucleotides: TGTGCCAGCAGGCCTTCCGGAGCCACCGGGGAGCTGTTTTTT. Translated, it gives CASRPSGATGELFF.

The chain combines TRBV6-5 with TRBJ2-1; perhaps TRBD2 as D (6 bases). Trimming shortened V by 7 bases and J by 3 bases, and 13 bases separated the two germline ends. The germline gives CDR1 MNHEY, CDR2 SVGAGI. This CDR3 has 14 amino acids. The CDR3 sequence is CASTPGENYNEQFF. The CDR3 coding sequence is TGTGCCAGCACTCCGGGAGAAAACTACAATGAGCAGTTCTTC.

The chain recombines TRBV6-5 with TRBJ1-2, with D perhaps TRBD1 (5 bases). Between the trimmed V and J ends, which lost 6 bases and 7 bases, there was a span of 15 bases. This CDR3 is 13 amino acids long. Germline loops: CDR1 MNHEY, CDR2 SVGAGI. CDR3 protein: CASSLGVGFGYTF. For the CDR3, the DNA is TGTGCCAGCAGCCTAGGGGTGGGATTTGGCTACACCTTC.

This clone was counted at least ten times. The chain carries TRBV5-1 and TRBJ2-1; 9 positions agree with TRBD2. This CDR3 has 15 residues. V was clipped by 6 bases and J by 9 bases; unmatched bases: 13. From germline, CDR1 is SGHRS and CDR2 YFSETQ. The CDR3 protein is CASTEREASGGEQFF. The CDR3 DNA sequence: TGCGCCAGCACCGAGCGGGAGGCTTCAGGGGGTGAGCAGTTCTTC.

V and J are TRBV5-1 and TRBJ2-7, with 14 bases aligning to TRBD2. This CDR3 contains 15 residues. V lost 4 bases and J lost 6; bases outside the gene matches: 6. Germline lookup yields CDR1 SGHRS and CDR2 YFSETQ. The CDR3 region is CASSQGTSGRLEQYF. CDR3 DNA sequence: TGCGCCAGCAGCCAGGGGACTAGCGGGAGACTCGAGCAGTACTTC.

This chain uses TRBV11-1 with TRBJ2-1, with D possibly matching TRBD1 (6 bases). The CDR3 consists of 16 residues. CDR1 SGHAT and CDR2 FQDESV come from the germline V gene (reference sequence). The V end lost 2 bases, the J end lost 4 bases, and 15 bases lay between the germline ends. CDR3: CASSLKFVGQYNEQFF. CDR3 nucleotide sequence: TGTGCCAGCAGCTTAAAATTTGTCGGACAGTACAATGAGCAGTTCTTC.

This clone was detected only once. The V gene is TRBV2, the J gene TRBJ1-1, with D maybe TRBD1 (5 bases). The CDR3 has 16 amino acids. Trimming took off 6 bases at V and 2 bases at J, with 19 bases between the two ends. The germline CDR1 and CDR2 sequences are SNHLY and FYNNEI. The CDR3 nucleotides read TGTGCCAGCAGCCCGACAGCCCCCTACCGAAACACTGAAGCTTTCTTT. Encoded protein: CASSPTAPYRNTEAFF.